The source of this T cell receptor (beta chain) is a study of shared clonotypes between healthy human individuals. The CDR3 spans 16 residues. V trimming: 7 bases; J trimming: 3 bases; junction bases outside the gene matches: 10. CDR1 and CDR2 from the germline V gene are SEHNR and FQNEAQ (reference sequence). This clone was recorded once. Its target is not known. Evenly divided among several immunoSEQ plates was the genomic DNA of each subset. Replicate PCRs run on sorted subsets employed 200 ng DNA, 30,000 to 35,000 T cell genomes. The assay was immunoSEQ multiplex PCR, and TCRdb's table has in-frame clones only and misses some. The sample comprises about 1.5 million clones, approximately 98% of which are singletons, and around 0.47% rests with the top ten. General study findings and limits: The study drew on few donors, limiting represented genetic and exposure-history diversity. The authors sampled blood alone, and tissue repertoires likely differ.

Sequenced input: naive CD4+ T cells sorted from blood. As for subset: CD45RA+ positively selected. This clonotype originated in a man aged 25-40 years in good health. The V gene is TRBV7-9, the J gene TRBJ2-2; 8 bases line up with TRBD1. The CDR3 is CASNLQGAQDTGELFF. In DNA form, the CDR3 reads TGTGCCAGCAACCTCCAGGGGGCGCAGGACACCGGGGAGCTGTTTTTT.